The entry below gives a single T cell receptor (beta chain) sequence along with its context. CDR3 size: 16 residues. J lost 7 bases, V lost 4 bases, and 11 bases had no gene match. CDR1 and CDR2 from the germline V gene are SGDLS and YYNGEE. Some clones are missing from TCRdb's copy, which holds only in-frame ones; the method was immunoSEQ multiplex PCR. This table has just under 300,000 clones, around nine tenths appearing once. This specimen belongs to a study of blood T cell repertoires in COVID-19. V is TRBV9 and J is TRBJ1-6; TRBD1 matches 7 bases. The sequence came from a man in his sixties or seventies with acute or convalescent COVID-19. What was sequenced was peripheral blood. The CDR3 loop is CASSPRQATGNSPLHF. The CDR3 bases are TGTGCCAGCAGCCCCCGTCAGGCGACAGGGAATTCACCCCTCCACTTT.